This T cell receptor beta chain derives from a study of CD8+CD57+ T cells in acquired aplastic anemia. Across the whole study: Isolated CD4+ and CD8+ cells, once sorted, yielded DNA averaging roughly 3.2 ug.

The table lists this clonotype with a few counts. Its antigen remains unidentified. Study-level points and caveats: Any difference that existed in CD8+ Simpson's diversity between patients and controls was not significant. It was found that under 30 CD8+ CDR3 sequences were shared between patients and controls.

Patients selected for sequencing had displayed CD8+CD57+ cell expansion by flow cytometry. As a group, the patients uniformly had severe acquired aplastic anemia. Investigators profiled TCR beta VDJ and CDR3 from genomic DNA template. TCRdb re-derived calls from the reads in MiXCR, one entry per CDR3 protein. Of about 160,000 distinct CDR3 sequences in the sample, about 64% were seen once. Germline loops: CDR1 LNHDA, CDR2 SQIVND (reference sequence). Between the trimmed V and J ends, which lost 1 base and 3 bases, there was a span of 1 base. This CDR3 has 11 amino acids. The sequence was obtained from a human donor with aplastic anemia. The chain recombines TRBV19 with TRBJ2-7, with unresolved D. Sequencing was done on a sample of sorted CD4+, CD8+, or CD8+CD57+ T cells (not recorded which) from PBMCs. In DNA form, the CDR3 reads TGTGCCAGTAGTATAGGCTACGAGCAGTACTTC. It specifies CASSIGYEQYF.